This T cell receptor beta chain was identified in a study of identifying expanded T cells in peripheral blood. TCRdb's copy holds only in-frame clones and misses some; the assay was immunoSEQ multiplex PCR. The sample lists tens of thousands of clones, more than 70% occurring once. Per germline, CDR1 SGHKS and CDR2 YYEKEE (reference sequence). The CDR3 covers 15 residues. V lost 2 bases and J lost 0; bases outside the gene matches: 1. This TCR was recovered from a person aged 18-70 years in good health. The sequencing sample was made of blood. The rearrangement joins TRBV5-5 to TRBJ1-2; 10 bases line up with TRBD1. The CDR3 nucleotides read TGTGCCAGCAGCTTAGGGACAGGGGCTAACTATGGCTACACCTTC. This sequence encodes CASSLGTGANYGYTF.